This T cell receptor (beta chain) emerged from a study of blood T cell repertoires in COVID-19. Study overall: Sites in the United States, Italy and Spain provided acute and convalescent COVID-19 samples. The cDNA or gDNA used as material had been derived from T cells, B-cell-depleted T cells, or PBMCs.

Original handling: Estimation of nucleated cell counts relied on the amplification of reference gene primers. Only in-frame clones appear in the TCRdb table, and some are missing; sequencing was by immunoSEQ multiplex PCR. Clone size and the V and J calls come from that table; the DNA yielded D and trimming. The top ten clones hold under 5.5% of a sample with some 60,000 clones, around 88% of them seen once. Trimming stripped 8 bases from V and 9 bases from J, with 23 bases between. Germline CDR1 is PRHDT and CDR2 is FYEKMQ (reference sequence). The CDR3 consists of 15 residues. The chain recombines TRBV13 with TRBJ1-3, with D possibly matching TRBD1 (6 bases). The sequencing sample was made of peripheral blood. The receptor's source is a man in his sixties with acute or convalescent COVID-19. Written as DNA, the CDR3 is TGTGCCAGCTCAACAAAAAGGGGGGGAAGGCGCACCATATATTTT. Residues: CASSTKRGGRRTIYF.